This TCR beta chain derives from a study of control samples from healthy donors and cancer patients. TCRdb's copy holds only in-frame clones and misses some; the assay was immunoSEQ multiplex PCR. The repertoire consists of about 85,000 clones, with 90% occurring once and the leading ten covering less than 4.5%. The length of the CDR3 is 16 residues. Germline V CDR1 and CDR2: SGHTA, FQGTGA. Trimming shortened V by 5 bases and J by 0 bases, and 13 bases separated the two germline ends. The TCR was taken from a woman under 30 in good health. Material for sequencing was blood. The V call is TRBV7-3, the J call TRBJ2-2; possibly TRBD2 for D (5 bases). The CDR3, as DNA: TGTGCCAGCAGCCTCGGGAACATCGCGAACACCGGGGAGCTGTTTTTT. Translated, it gives CASSLGNIANTGELFF.